What follows are 9 T cell receptor beta chains derived from one specimen sequenced in a study of CD8+CD57+ T cells in acquired aplastic anemia. Profiling of TCR beta VDJ combinations and CDR3 sequences used genomic DNA as template. TCRdb analysed the reads with MiXCR anew, one entry per CDR3 protein. The table records about 200,000 distinct CDR3 sequences, roughly 50% of them present only once. Sequenced patients had shown CD8+CD57+ cell expansion by flow cytometry. The sequencing input was sorted CD4+, CD8+, or CD8+CD57+ T cells (not recorded which) from PBMCs. The receptor source for this set is a human donor with aplastic anemia.

This clonotype was observed many times. This CDR3 is CSARGQFGSPLHF. The CDR3 coding sequence is TGCAGTGCTAGAGGACAGTTCGGTTCACCCCTCCACTTT. The genes are TRBV20-1 and TRBJ1-6; maybe TRBD1 (5 bases). Germline assignment: CDR1 DFQATT and CDR2 SNEGSKA (reference sequence). V lost 1 base, J lost 9 bases, and 10 bases lay in between. The CDR3 runs to 13 residues.

This clonotype was observed many times. The chain combines TRBV18 with TRBJ1-1; the D is unclear. This CDR3 has 14 residues. With 3 bases removed from V and 3 bases from J, the gap between germline ends came to 11 bases. Germline CDR1 KGHSH, CDR2 LQKENI. The DNA of the CDR3 is TGTGCCAGCTCACCGTCTGGCAGGCACACTGAAGCTTTCTTT. As protein: CASSPSGRHTEAFF.

This clonotype was observed at least ten times. The chain is built from TRBV7-9 and TRBJ2-7; D may be TRBD2 (6 bases). This CDR3 spans 15 amino acids. V was trimmed by 5 bases and J by 2 bases, leaving 16 bases between them. Per germline, CDR1 SEHNR and CDR2 FQNEAQ (reference sequence). CDR3: CASSARGDFAYEQYF. CDR3 DNA: TGTGCCAGCAGCGCTCGCGGGGATTTCGCCTACGAGCAGTACTTC. Full variable domain (remainder filled in from reference TRBV7-9 and TRBJ2-7): DTGVSQNPRHKITKRGQNVTFRCDPISEHNRLYWYRQTLGQGPEFLTYFQNEAQLEKSRLLSDRFSAERPKGSFSTLEIQRTEQGDSAMYLCASSARGDFAYEQYFGPGTRLTVT.

There are many counts of this clonotype. The chain recombines TRBV19 with TRBJ1-5; maybe TRBD1 (5 bases). Looked up from germline, CDR1 is LNHDA and CDR2 is SQIVND (reference sequence). Trimming stripped 5 bases from V and 1 base from J, with 6 bases between. The CDR3 consists of 13 residues. CDR3 in amino acids: CASSWGSNQPQHF. DNA of the CDR3: TGTGCCAGTAGTTGGGGGAGCAATCAGCCCCAGCATTTT. Based on the CDR3 plus reference TRBV19 and TRBJ1-5, the full variable domain is DGGITQSPKYLFRKEGQNVTLSCEQNLNHDAMYWYRQDPGQGLRLIYYSQIVNDFQKGDIAEGYSVSREKKESFPLTVTSAQKNPTAFYLCASSWGSNQPQHFGDGTRLSIL.

The chain joins TRBV28 to TRBJ1-2; TRBD1 matches at 7 bases. Germline CDR1 and CDR2: MDHEN and SYDVKM. The junction had 7 bases not matched to a gene; V was cut back by 7 bases and J by 2 bases. CDR3 size: 14 residues. Written as DNA, the CDR3 is TGTGCCAGCATCGAAGGACAGGCCAACTATGGCTACACCTTC. This codes for CASIEGQANYGYTF.

This rearrangement joins TRBV25-1 to TRBJ1-2; no clear D gene. With 3 bases removed from V and 5 bases from J, the gap between germline ends came to 13 bases. Per the germline V gene, CDR1 is MGHDK and CDR2 is SYGVNS. This CDR3 is built from 14 residues. CDR3 amino acids: CASSDRAGGYGYTF. In DNA form, the CDR3 reads TGTGCCAGCAGTGATCGGGCAGGAGGGTATGGCTACACCTTC.

Of note for this clonotype: One end of the junction does not line up with germline, which may come from a read error. The chain uses TRBV6-2 or TRBV6-3 and TRBJ1-3; the D gene is possibly TRBD1 (5 bases). The CDR3 sequence is 17 residues long. CDR1 MNHEY and CDR2 SVGEGT come from the germline V gene. In DNA form, the CDR3 reads TGTGCCAGCAGTTCCGGGACCCGGACTTTCTCTGGAAGCACCATATATTTT. Encoded protein: CASSSGTRTFSGSTIYF.

The chain links TRBV9 to TRBJ1-3; D remains unclear. This CDR3 is built from 16 residues. Germline V gene sequence: CDR1 SGDLS, CDR2 YYNGEE. V was clipped by 0 bases and J by 4 bases, with 14 bases between them. The CDR3 DNA reads TGTGCCAGCAGCGTAGTTCCAGTCTTAGGCGGAAACACCATATATTTT. Translation gives CASSVVPVLGGNTIYF. Using reference TRBV9 and TRBJ1-3 for the parts outside the CDR3, the full variable domain is DSGVTQTPKHLITATGQRVTLRCSPRSGDLSVYWYQQSLDQGLQFLIQYYNGEERAKGNILERFSAQQFPDLHSELNLSSLELGDSALYFCASSVVPVLGGNTIYFGEGSWLTVV.

This clonotype was seen many times. The chain is built from TRBV3-1 and TRBJ1-1; D gene ambiguous. The V end was cut by 5 bases, the J end by 1 base, with 5 bases between. The germline gives CDR1 LGHDT, CDR2 YNNKEL (reference sequence). The CDR3 is 12 residues long. The CDR3 DNA reads TGTGCCAGCAGCTGGACGAACACTGAAGCTTTCTTT. Encoded protein: CASSWTNTEAFF. The whole variable domain, remainder taken from reference TRBV3-1 and TRBJ1-1, is DTAVSQTPKYLVTQMGNDKSIKCEQNLGHDTMYWYKQDSKKFLKIMFSYNNKELIINETVPNRFSPKSPDKAHLNLHINSLELGDSAVYFCASSWTNTEAFFGQGTRLTVV.